This TCR beta chain originates from a study of cytomegalovirus exposure and HLA in healthy donors. The data were produced by immunoSEQ multiplex PCR, yet TCRdb's version contains in-frame clones alone and is incomplete. The table has roughly 60,000 clones, 90% to 97% seen once. Per the germline V gene, CDR1 is KGHSH and CDR2 is LQKENI. The CDR3 sequence is 15 residues long. With 3 bases clipped from V and 5 bases from J, the junction kept 6 bases outside the gene matches. The source material was PBMCs. This clonotype was obtained from a man aged 18 to 30 in good health and CMV-seronegative. The chain carries TRBV18 and TRBJ1-4; 7 bases map to TRBD1. The CDR3 bases are TGTGCCAGCTCACCCCGGACAGGAGGAAATGAAAAACTGTTTTTT. It translates to CASSPRTGGNEKLFF.